The 14 T cell receptor beta chains listed next were all sequenced from one sample in a study of PD-L1 blockade in urothelial cancer. The repertoire was sequenced with immunoSEQ multiplex PCR; TCRdb's copy has only in-frame clones and lacks some. The sample carries about 84,000 clones, approximately 91% recorded once. The source was PBMCs, collected around atezolizumab (anti-PD-L1) treatment. All receptors derive from a man between 60 and 70 years old with urothelial cancer.

The rearrangement links TRBV30 to TRBJ1-2; no definite D call. Between the trimmed V and J ends, which lost 0 bases and 4 bases, there was a span of 9 bases. In germline, CDR1 is GTSNPN, CDR2 SVGIG (reference sequence). This CDR3 has 13 amino acids. CDR3 sequence: CAWSVQSFYGYTF. The CDR3 nucleotides are TGTGCCTGGAGTGTACAGTCGTTCTATGGCTACACCTTC.

The chain employs TRBV4-1 and TRBJ2-5, with 8 nucleotides matching TRBD1. This CDR3 has 18 amino acids. Germline V gene data show CDR1 as MGHRA and CDR2 as YSYEKL. With 4 bases clipped from V and 2 bases from J, the junction kept 15 bases outside the gene matches. The CDR3 is CASSLNIGQGELQETQYF. DNA of the CDR3: TGCGCCAGCAGCCTTAATATAGGACAGGGCGAGTTACAAGAGACCCAGTACTTC.

CDR3 in amino acids: CASSLGTSGGQETQYF. The CDR3 DNA is TGTGCCAGCAGCCTAGGTACTAGCGGGGGCCAAGAGACCCAGTACTTC. The rearrangement joins TRBV7-7 to TRBJ2-5; 11 nucleotides agree with TRBD2. Losses at the gene ends were 5 bases for V and 1 base for J; bases not matched to a gene: 6. The CDR3 has 16 residues. CDR1 and CDR2 (germline): SSHAT, FNYEAQ (reference sequence).

This chain joins TRBV5-1 and TRBJ2-1; tentative D call: TRBD1 (6 bases). Trimming stripped 0 bases from V and 9 bases from J, with 19 bases between. Germline assignment: CDR1 SGHRS and CDR2 YFSETQ. CDR3 length equals 16 residues. CDR3 DNA sequence: TGCGCCAGCAGCTTGGCCGGCGGAGGACAGATCACTGAGCAGTTCTTC. This codes for CASSLAGGGQITEQFF.

This clone was recorded only once. The rearrangement links TRBV10-3 to TRBJ2-2, with TRBD1 as a possible D gene (6 bases). Looked up from germline, CDR1 is ENHRY and CDR2 is SYGVKD. The CDR3 length is 17 residues. V was shortened by 4 bases and J by 0 bases, with 15 bases between the two germline ends. The CDR3 loop is CAISAHREMANTGELFF. The CDR3 nucleotides are TGTGCCATCAGTGCACACAGGGAGATGGCGAACACCGGGGAGCTGTTTTTT.

This rearrangement joins TRBV30 to TRBJ2-1, with 8 bases aligning to TRBD2. The CDR3 is made up of 15 amino acids. V was pared by 1 base and J by 4 bases, with 6 bases of the junction left unmatched. CDR1 and CDR2 (germline): GTSNPN, SVGIG (reference sequence). CDR3 region: CAWSAPAGDYNEQFF. The DNA of the CDR3 is TGTGCCTGGAGTGCACCAGCGGGAGATTACAATGAGCAGTTCTTC.

V is TRBV28 and J is TRBJ2-5; 8 bases match TRBD1. The V and J ends lost 6 bases and 3 bases, in that order; junction bases with no gene match: 3. The V gene's germline CDR1 is MDHEN and CDR2 SYDVKM. CDR3 length: 13 residues. The CDR3 coding sequence is TGTGCCAGCAGCTCGGGACAGGAAGAGACCCAGTACTTC. This sequence encodes CASSSGQEETQYF.

The chain recombines TRBV30 with TRBJ1-1; 7 positions match TRBD1. The V gene's germline CDR1 is GTSNPN and CDR2 SVGIG (reference sequence). The CDR3 length is 14 residues. V was pared by 8 bases and J by 1 base, with 10 bases of the junction left unmatched. CDR3 region: CARSLGTANTEAFF. The DNA of the CDR3 is TGTGCCCGCTCCCTAGGGACAGCGAACACTGAAGCTTTCTTT.

The CDR3, as DNA: TGTGCCAGTAGTAAGAAAAGGACAGGGGGCTTAGGGACTGGGGCCAACGTCCTGACTTTC. This codes for CASSKKRTGGLGTGANVLTF. The V gene is TRBV19, the J gene TRBJ2-6; 11 nucleotides match TRBD1. Trimming cost V 4 bases and J 2 bases; bases outside gene matches: 13. The CDR3 sequence is 20 residues long. Germline loops: CDR1 LNHDA, CDR2 SQIVND (reference sequence).

The J gene is TRBJ2-2, the V gene TRBV9; TRBD1 agrees at 7 bases. The V gene's germline CDR1 is SGDLS and CDR2 YYNGEE. V lost 5 bases to trimming and J lost 0 bases; unmatched junction nucleotides: 7. This CDR3 comprises 16 residues. The CDR3, as DNA: TGTGCCAGCAGTTTTTCCGGGACAGCGAACACCGGGGAGCTGTTTTTT. This sequence encodes CASSFSGTANTGELFF. The full variable domain, with the rest looked up from reference TRBV9 and TRBJ2-2, is DSGVTQTPKHLITATGQRVTLRCSPRSGDLSVYWYQQSLDQGLQFLIQYYNGEERAKGNILERFSAQQFPDLHSELNLSSLELGDSALYFCASSFSGTANTGELFFGEGSRLTVL.

The chain uses TRBV5-1 and TRBJ2-7; 8 nucleotides agree with TRBD2. V gave up 0 bases and J gave up 3 bases; unmatched junction bases: 8. Germline V CDR1 and CDR2: SGHRS, YFSETQ. The CDR3 loop spans 16 amino acids. CDR3 coding DNA: TGCGCCAGCAGCTTGGATTCGGGAGGGATGATCTACGAGCAGTACTTC. Translating it yields CASSLDSGGMIYEQYF. Full variable domain (rest looked up from reference TRBV5-1 and TRBJ2-7): KAGVTQTPRYLIKTRGQQVTLSCSPISGHRSVSWYQQTPGQGLQFLFEYFSETQRNKGNFPGRFSGRQFSNSRSEMNVSTLELGDSALYLCASSLDSGGMIYEQYFGPGTRLTVT.

This chain links TRBV4-3 with TRBJ2-5, with 9 bases that match TRBD2. The germline V gene has CDR1 LGHNA and CDR2 YSLEER. With V trimmed by 4 bases and J by 5 bases, 8 bases remained unmatched. This CDR3 has 15 residues. CDR3 sequence (DNA): TGCGCCAGCAGCCTCCGAAGCGGGAGGCGGGAGACCCAGTACTTC. As protein: CASSLRSGRRETQYF.

V gene TRBV21-1 combines with J gene TRBJ2-3; the table names TRBD2, a call not compared with the DNA. TRBV21-1 is a pseudogene. The CDR3 has 16 residues. The CDR3 DNA reads as TGTGCCAGCAGCAAATCTAAGGCGGGCCGCACAGATACGCAGTATTTT. This gives the protein CASSKSKAGRTDTQYF.

The J gene is TRBJ2-1, the V gene TRBV30; D is perhaps TRBD1 (5 bases). V was pared by 2 bases and J by 5 bases, with 13 bases between. The CDR3 length is 14 residues. Germline assignment: CDR1 GTSNPN and CDR2 SVGIG (reference sequence). The CDR3 bases are TGTGCCTGGAGTTCGGTGGGGCTCAACAATGAGCAGTTCTTC. Amino acid sequence: CAWSSVGLNNEQFF.